This T cell receptor beta chain was retrieved from a study of blood T cells in healthy people across ages. Through a sample-barcoded 5' primer and a J-beta primer mix, a second PCR was run for 7 to 11 cycles. TCRdb re-called the 5' RACE reads through MiXCR, storing one row per CDR3 protein. Of approximately 800,000 distinct CDR3 sequences listed, roughly 64% are singletons. CDR3 length equals 12 residues. CDR1 and CDR2 from the germline V gene are DFQATT and SNEGSKA (reference sequence). V gave up 7 bases and J gave up 1 base, with 10 bases separating them. The gene calls are TRBV20-1 and TRBJ2-5, with D possibly being TRBD1 (6 bases). This clonotype originated in a man under 40 in good health. Sequenced material: blood. The CDR3 region has the DNA TGCAGTGTCGGGACACCCCAAGAGACCCAGTACTTC. Translating it yields CSVGTPQETQYF.